The source of this T cell receptor beta chain is a study of T cells expressing NK-cell markers. Study as a whole: Cells sorted as CD3+CD56+NKG2C+, CD3+CD56+NKG2C- and CD3+CD56-NKG2C+ T cells supplied the TCR beta repertoires. Overall study results and limits: Researchers report these clonotypes also headed the CD3+CD56-NKG2C+ fraction in a handful of donors.

TCRdb reanalyzed the 5' RACE reads and collapses them to one entry per CDR3 protein, without DNA. The sample is made up of 400,000 to 450,000 distinct CDR3 sequences, and the top ten hold about 7.3% of it. Points on this clonotype: The antigen is not known.

The sample comprised blood T cells: a sorted CD56 or NKG2C T cell subset, CD4+ or CD8+ T cells, or bulk PBMC T cells (not recorded which). This TCR came from a woman aged 18 to 75 in good health.

CDR3 sequence: CSVTNLGNYGYTF. The genes are TRBV29-1 and TRBJ1-2. CDR3 length: 13 amino acids. In germline, CDR1 is SQVTM, CDR2 ANQGSEA.